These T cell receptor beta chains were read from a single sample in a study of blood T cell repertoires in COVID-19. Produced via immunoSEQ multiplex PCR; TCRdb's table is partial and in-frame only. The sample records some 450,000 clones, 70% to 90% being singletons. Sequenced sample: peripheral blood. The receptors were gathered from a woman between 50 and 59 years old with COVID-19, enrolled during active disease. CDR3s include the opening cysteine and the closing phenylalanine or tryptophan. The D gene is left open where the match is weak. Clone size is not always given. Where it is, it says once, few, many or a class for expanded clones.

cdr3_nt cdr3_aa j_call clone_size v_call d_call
TGCAGCGTTAAGGGGGACCCAGCTTTCTTT CSVKGDPAFF TRBJ1-1 . TRBV29-1 .
TGTGCCAGCAGCTTAGGAGGACTCGCCAATGAGCAGTTCTTC CASSLGGLANEQFF TRBJ2-1 . TRBV7-9 .
TGTGCCAGCGACCGGGGTGCAACTAATGAAAAACTGTTTTTT CASDRGATNEKLFF TRBJ1-4 . TRBV19 .
TGTGCCAGCAGCCATGACCCGACAGGGAAATCTGGCTACACCTTC CASSHDPTGKSGYTF TRBJ1-2 . TRBV6-1 TRBD1
TGTGCCAGCAGCTCCGGCTGGGACAGGGGTGACGAGCAGTACTTC CASSSGWDRGDEQYF TRBJ2-7 . TRBV7-6 TRBD1
TGTGCCAGTAGTCCCGACAGGTCTAGTGGCTACACCTTC CASSPDRSSGYTF TRBJ1-2 . TRBV19 .
TGTGCCAGCAGCGCAAAGGACACACAAGAGACCCAGTACTTC CASSAKDTQETQYF TRBJ2-5 . TRBV7-9 .
TGTGCCAGCAGCTTAAATCGGGGCACTGAAGCTTTCTTT CASSLNRGTEAFF TRBJ1-1 . TRBV7-9 .
TGTGCCTGGAGCCCGCTCCAGTCACCCCTCCACTTT CAWSPLQSPLHF TRBJ1-6 few TRBV30 .
TGTGCCAGCAGTACTAAGCGGGCGCCGAACACTGAAGCTTTCTTT CASSTKRAPNTEAFF TRBJ1-1 . TRBV5-4 .